This TCR beta chain is from a study of blood T cell repertoires in COVID-19. On the study more broadly: The analysed material was cDNA or gDNA that came from T cells, B-cell-depleted T cells, or PBMCs.

Germline values: CDR1 MNHEY, CDR2 SMNVEV (reference sequence). Between the trimmed V and J ends, which lost 6 bases and 7 bases, there was a span of 24 bases. CDR3 length: 16 residues. Authors' processing steps: Reference gene primers were amplified, and this amplification served to estimate nucleated cell counts. The assay was immunoSEQ multiplex PCR, and TCRdb's table has in-frame clones only and misses some. The V and J calls and clone size were taken over from that table, and D and trimming were inferred from the DNA. The sample gives 110,000 to 150,000 clones, about 86% of which show up once; approximately 4% is in the top ten.

The sequencing sample was made of peripheral blood. The chain couples TRBV27 to TRBJ1-1; D unresolved. The clonotype originates from a woman in her forties with acute or convalescent COVID-19. DNA of the CDR3: TGTGCCAGCAGATCTTATTACTCTATTAGCGGGTTTGAAGCTTTCTTT. Amino acids: CASRSYYSISGFEAFF.